Listed here are 7 T cell receptor beta chains from one sample, sequenced in a study of T cells after posttransplantation cyclophosphamide. TCRdb keeps only in-frame clones here, not all; method: immunoSEQ multiplex PCR. The sample has tens of thousands of clones, none seen only once. Sequencing was done on a sample of PBMCs. The receptors derive from a man aged 50 or older in good health, CMV-negative, and a related stem cell transplant donor.

The chain links TRBV7-8 to TRBJ2-5; the match to TRBD1 covers 8 bases. Matching the DNA end better, TRBJ2-7 makes the J call doubtful. Per the germline V gene, CDR1 is SGHVS and CDR2 is FQNEAQ. The CDR3 is made up of 14 amino acids. CDR3 in amino acids: CASTTGGLFLEQYF. CDR3 coding DNA: TGTGCCAGCACAACAGGGGGACTCTTCCTCGAGCAGTACTTC.

This clone was counted at least ten times. This chain connects TRBV5-1 to TRBJ2-7; 8 nucleotides align to TRBD1. From germline, CDR1 is SGHRS and CDR2 YFSETQ. Trimming cost V 4 bases and J 3 bases; bases outside gene matches: 6. The CDR3 sequence is 14 residues long. The CDR3 DNA follows: TGCGCCAGCAGCCTGGACAGGGAACTCTACGAGCAGTACTTC. Its translation: CASSLDRELYEQYF. The full variable domain, rest sourced from reference TRBV5-1 and TRBJ2-7, is KAGVTQTPRYLIKTRGQQVTLSCSPISGHRSVSWYQQTPGQGLQFLFEYFSETQRNKGNFPGRFSGRQFSNSRSEMNVSTLELGDSALYLCASSLDRELYEQYFGPGTRLTVT.

This clone was picked up many times. V usage is TRBV7-9 and J usage is TRBJ1-2, with 9 positions matching TRBD1. V lost 6 bases and J lost 1; bases outside the gene matches: 3. The CDR3 has 14 amino acids. Germline CDR1 is SEHNR and CDR2 is FQNEAQ (reference sequence). CDR3 protein: CASREGQGNYGYTF. For the CDR3, the DNA is TGTGCCAGCAGAGAGGGACAGGGTAACTATGGCTACACCTTC.

At least ten counts were recorded for this clone. This CDR3 reads CASSQVAGVTDTQYF. CDR3 DNA: TGCGCCAGCAGCCAAGTAGCGGGGGTCACAGATACGCAGTATTTT. The rearrangement joins TRBV4-1 to TRBJ2-3; 9 nucleotides match TRBD2. V trimming: 1 base; J trimming: 2 bases; junction bases outside the gene matches: 1. Per germline, CDR1 MGHRA and CDR2 YSYEKL. The CDR3 length is 15 residues.

This clone was counted many times. The rearrangement uses TRBV16 and TRBJ2-1, with 13 bases fitting TRBD2. The CDR3 covers 16 residues. After removal of 4 bases from V and 3 bases from J, the junction contained 3 bases not matched to a gene. Per the germline V gene, CDR1 is KGHSY and CDR2 is FQNENV. CDR3 sequence: CASSPRTSGGYNEQFF. The CDR3 DNA follows: TGTGCCAGCAGCCCCCGGACTAGCGGGGGCTACAATGAGCAGTTCTTC.

This clone was counted at least ten times. The gene calls are TRBV9 and TRBJ1-3; TRBD1 matches 8 bases. Germline CDR1 and CDR2: SGDLS and YYNGEE. This CDR3 is built from 14 residues. J lost 7 bases, V lost 4 bases, and 7 bases had no gene match. In nucleotides, the CDR3 is TGTGCCAGCAGCCCGAGGACAGGGATGAACACCATATATTTT. This gives the protein CASSPRTGMNTIYF. Combining the CDR3 with reference TRBV9 and TRBJ1-3 gives the whole variable domain DSGVTQTPKHLITATGQRVTLRCSPRSGDLSVYWYQQSLDQGLQFLIQYYNGEERAKGNILERFSAQQFPDLHSELNLSSLELGDSALYFCASSPRTGMNTIYFGEGSWLTVV.

This clone was picked up many times. The chain employs TRBV15 and TRBJ1-2; tentative D call: TRBD1 (5 bases). Germline V gives CDR1 LNHNV, CDR2 YYDKDF (reference sequence). The CDR3 totals 13 residues. The V and J ends lost 5 bases and 4 bases respectively, with 11 bases between them. In DNA form, the CDR3 reads TGTGCCACCAGCCCTGGGGGGGTCTATGGCTACACCTTC. Its translation is CATSPGGVYGYTF.